The clone carrying this T cell receptor beta chain was counted only a few times. This sample is drawn from a study of T cells after yellow fever vaccination. The study made its TCR cDNA through 5'RACE template switching. That step introduced a universal primer site along with UMIs. TCRdb used MiXCR to reprocess the 5' RACE reads, holding one entry per CDR3 protein. The profile shows nearly 550,000 distinct CDR3 sequences, approximately 21% of them singletons. This specimen consisted of PBMCs, obtained 15 days after the yellow fever booster vaccination. This TCR was recovered from a man aged 25 to 40 who received the YFV17D yellow fever vaccine.

For the CDR3, the DNA is TGTGCCAGCAGGGGCGGGACAGCTGCTGAAGCTTTCTTT. Amino acids: CASRGGTAAEAFF. The V and J genes are TRBV6-5 and TRBJ1-1, with 7 bases aligning to TRBD1. V lost 6 bases to trimming and J lost 6 bases; unmatched junction nucleotides: 7. The CDR3 is 13 amino acids. Germline V gene sequence: CDR1 MNHEY, CDR2 SVGAGI.